This TCR beta chain was captured by sequencing in a study of response to subunit inactivated influenza vaccine. TCRdb re-analysed the RT-PCR reads in MiXCR, keeping a single row per CDR3 protein. This table has some 850,000 distinct CDR3 sequences, 18% appearing once. CDR3 size: 14 residues. V was shortened by 7 bases and J by 3 bases, with 15 bases between the two germline ends. This clonotype showed up just a few times. This TCR came from a man in his fifties who received an inactivated influenza vaccine. This rearrangement joins TRBV12-3 or TRBV12-4 to TRBJ1-2; D might be TRBD1 (5 bases). The sequencing used PBMCs from blood, collected less than 6 days after vaccination. CDR3 coding DNA: TGTGCCAGCAACGGTTGGGGACTGCACTATGGCTACACCTTC. It encodes CASNGWGLHYGYTF.